These 18 T cell receptor beta chains originate from one sample sequenced in a study of T-cell memory formation after mild COVID-19. TCRdb recomputed calls from the 5' RACE reads with MiXCR, one row per CDR3 protein. The sample holds 150,000 to 200,000 distinct CDR3 sequences, 16% seen once. The sample taken for sequencing was PBMCs or a T cell subset sorted from them (not recorded which). All receptors derive from an adult woman who had mild COVID-19 (a few samples of this study predate the infection). Cell type and time point are not known.

This clonotype was seen repeatedly, ten times or more. The rearrangement uses TRBV7-8 and TRBJ2-1, with D perhaps given as TRBD1 or TRBD2 (5 bases each). V lost 6 bases and J 4 bases, leaving 19 bases between the germline ends. The CDR3 has 16 residues. Germline CDR1 and CDR2: SGHVS and FQNEAQ. The CDR3 DNA follows: TGTGCCAGCAGTACGACATCCGGGACGGTATACAATGAGCAGTTCTTC. It specifies CASSTTSGTVYNEQFF.

V gene TRBV20-1 combines with J gene TRBJ2-5, with 7 positions matching TRBD1. The CDR3 runs 11 residues. The V gene end was trimmed by 5 bases and the J gene end by 11 bases; junction bases not matched to a gene: 8. In germline, CDR1 is DFQATT, CDR2 SNEGSKA (reference sequence). CDR3 in DNA: TGCAGTGCTGACAAGGGGGCTACGCAGTACTTC. It specifies CSADKGATQYF.

This clonotype has only a few counts. CDR3 coding DNA: TGTGCCAGCAGCCTCCCCTCCGGGACCCAGCATTTT. Translated, it gives CASSLPSGTQHF. The chain joins TRBV7-8 to TRBJ1-5; no clear D gene. Germline CDR1 is SGHVS and CDR2 is FQNEAQ. The CDR3 has 12 residues. The V end lost 5 bases, the J end lost 11 bases, and 13 bases lay between the germline ends.

V gene TRBV12-3 or TRBV12-4 combines with J gene TRBJ2-4, with unresolved D. This CDR3 is 12 amino acids long. V dropped 5 bases and J dropped 10 bases, with 12 bases sitting between them. CDR3 residues: CASSLEVGIQYF. The CDR3 DNA follows: TGTGCCAGCAGTCTAGAAGTTGGGATTCAGTACTTC.

V usage is TRBV9 and J usage is TRBJ1-1; TRBD1 agrees at 7 bases. Trimming at V came to 0 bases and at J to 8 bases, leaving 4 bases not matched to a gene. CDR3 length: 13 residues. Germline V lookup: CDR1 SGDLS, CDR2 YYNGEE. For the CDR3, the DNA is TGTGCCAGCAGCGTAGGCGGGACAGCAGAAGCTTTCTTT. This sequence encodes CASSVGGTAEAFF.

V gene TRBV11-3 combines with J gene TRBJ1-2, with D uncertain. V lost 5 bases to trimming and J lost 0 bases, with 7 bases between them. The CDR3 totals 13 residues. CDR1 and CDR2 from the germline V gene are SGHNT and YENEEA. The CDR3 sequence is CASSEKSNYGYTF. CDR3 nucleotide sequence: TGTGCCAGCAGCGAGAAGTCTAACTATGGCTACACCTTC.

This clonotype was observed a few times. The CDR3 nucleotides read TGTGCCAGCAGTGCGGCCTCGTTTAATGAAAAACTGTTTTTT. This sequence encodes CASSAASFNEKLFF. The chain recombines TRBV6-1 with TRBJ1-4, with D uncertain. The CDR3 is made up of 14 amino acids. Germline V lookup: CDR1 MNHNS, CDR2 SASEGT. V lost 4 bases and J lost 4, with 10 bases in between.

The chain carries TRBV11-2 and TRBJ1-5, with 9 positions matching TRBD1. J gave up 3 bases and V 4 bases, and 4 bases lay outside the gene matches. This CDR3 is built from 15 residues. Germline V CDR1 and CDR2: SGHAT, FQNNGV. In DNA, the CDR3 is TGTGCCAGCAGCTGGGGGACAGGGATCAATCAGCCCCAGCATTTT. As protein: CASSWGTGINQPQHF.

The rearrangement links TRBV7-2 to TRBJ1-2; no firm D call. In germline, CDR1 is SGHTA, CDR2 FQGNSA. The CDR3 consists of 12 residues. Trimming shortened V by 5 bases and J by 7 bases, and 11 bases separated the two germline ends. The CDR3 spells CASSPTTSGYTF. The DNA of the CDR3 is TGTGCCAGCAGCCCAACCACGTCTGGCTACACCTTC.

The chain employs TRBV5-4 and TRBJ2-1; D is ambiguous. V was pared by 0 bases and J by 7 bases, with 14 bases between. Germline lookup yields CDR1 SGHNT and CDR2 YYREEE (reference sequence). The length of the CDR3 is 15 residues. The CDR3 loop reads CASSLVGIWGNEQFF. In DNA, the CDR3 is TGTGCCAGCAGCTTGGTAGGAATATGGGGTAATGAGCAGTTCTTC.

The chain joins TRBV12-3 or TRBV12-4 to TRBJ2-3; TRBD2 aligns across 9 bases. This CDR3 comprises 17 residues. Trimming cost V 3 bases and J 1 base; bases outside gene matches: 8. The CDR3 here is CASSFIAGVPRTDTQYF. In nucleotides, the CDR3 is TGTGCCAGCAGTTTTATAGCGGGGGTTCCCCGCACAGATACGCAGTATTTT.

V usage is TRBV12-5 and J usage is TRBJ2-3; D not certain. CDR1 is LGHNT, CDR2 FRNRAP, per germline. V lost 1 base to trimming and J lost 0 bases, with 8 bases between them. CDR3 length: 15 amino acids. The CDR3 here is CASGLEAASTDTQYF. The CDR3 bases are TGTGCTAGTGGTTTGGAGGCGGCGAGCACAGATACGCAGTATTTT.

The table lists this clonotype with many counts. The CDR3 spells CASSFSSGYEQYF. CDR3 DNA: TGTGCCAGCAGTTTCTCTTCAGGTTACGAGCAGTACTTC. The rearrangement links TRBV12-3 or TRBV12-4 to TRBJ2-7; D uncertain. Trimming left V 3 bases short and J 4 bases short, with 10 bases between. This CDR3 has 13 residues.

The chain carries TRBV6-2 or TRBV6-3 and TRBJ2-1; 13 bases fit TRBD2. CDR3 length: 16 residues. Germline CDR1 MNHEY, CDR2 SVGEGT. V dropped 7 bases and J dropped 2; count of bases not matched to a gene: 5. The chain's CDR3 is CASILGLAGTYNEQFF. The CDR3 nucleotides are TGTGCCAGCATCCTGGGACTAGCGGGGACCTACAATGAGCAGTTCTTC.

The rearrangement joins TRBV4-1 to TRBJ2-1; the D gene is possibly TRBD2 (5 bases). CDR1 and CDR2 from the germline V gene are MGHRA and YSYEKL. The V end was cut by 2 bases, the J end by 0 bases, with 17 bases between. This CDR3 spans 18 amino acids. The DNA for the CDR3 is TGCGCCAGCAGCCAACGCCCCCAGGCCGAGGGCTCCTACAATGAGCAGTTCTTC. Translation: CASSQRPQAEGSYNEQFF.

This clonotype showed up just a few times. The CDR3 DNA sequence: TGCGCCAGCAGATCCGGGACAGGGGTGGAATCACCCCTCCACTTT. Residues: CASRSGTGVESPLHF. The rearrangement uses TRBV5-1 and TRBJ1-6; 10 bases match TRBD1. Germline V gene sequence: CDR1 SGHRS, CDR2 YFSETQ. V dropped 5 bases and J dropped 10; count of bases not matched to a gene: 9. This CDR3 has 15 residues.

A few counts support this clonotype. The CDR3 DNA reads as TGCGCCAGCAGCCCTGGTGGGACTAGCGGGAGGAGCCATGAGCAGTTCTTC. Protein: CASSPGGTSGRSHEQFF. The chain couples TRBV5-1 to TRBJ2-1, with 15 bases matching TRBD2. This CDR3 comprises 17 residues. Germline V lookup: CDR1 SGHRS, CDR2 YFSETQ. The V gene end was trimmed by 4 bases and the J gene end by 8 bases; junction bases not matched to a gene: 10. Full variable domain (rest looked up from reference TRBV5-1 and TRBJ2-1): KAGVTQTPRYLIKTRGQQVTLSCSPISGHRSVSWYQQTPGQGLQFLFEYFSETQRNKGNFPGRFSGRQFSNSRSEMNVSTLELGDSALYLCASSPGGTSGRSHEQFFGPGTRLTVL.

CDR3 DNA: TGTGCCAGCAGCCGTCTGAGGAACACTGAAGCTTTCTTT. Translation gives CASSRLRNTEAFF. The chain couples TRBV7-9 to TRBJ1-1; D remains unclear. The CDR3 is 13 residues long. Germline values: CDR1 SEHNR, CDR2 FQNEAQ (reference sequence). The V and J ends lost 5 bases and 1 base respectively, with 8 bases between them. The full variable domain, in which reference TRBV7-9 and TRBJ1-1 provide the parts outside the CDR3, is DTGVSQNPRHKITKRGQNVTFRCDPISEHNRLYWYRQTLGQGPEFLTYFQNEAQLEKSRLLSDRFSAERPKGSFSTLEIQRTEQGDSAMYLCASSRLRNTEAFFGQGTRLTVV.